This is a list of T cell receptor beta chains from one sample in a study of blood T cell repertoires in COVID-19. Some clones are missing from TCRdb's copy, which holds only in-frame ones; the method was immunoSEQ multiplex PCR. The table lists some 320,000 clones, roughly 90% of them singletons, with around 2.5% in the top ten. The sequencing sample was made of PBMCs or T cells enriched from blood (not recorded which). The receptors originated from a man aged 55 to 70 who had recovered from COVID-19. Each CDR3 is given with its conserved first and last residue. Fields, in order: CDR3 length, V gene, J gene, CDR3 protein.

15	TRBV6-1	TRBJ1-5	CASSEGITGVQPQHF
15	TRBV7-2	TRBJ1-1	CASSRPTMILPEAFF
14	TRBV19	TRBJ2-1	CASSTPGLRHEQFF
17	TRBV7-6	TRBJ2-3	CASSLVGTVADTDTQYF
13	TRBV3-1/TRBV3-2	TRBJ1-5	CASSPRRATPQHF
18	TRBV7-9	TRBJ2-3	CASSPGTSGGRSTDTQYF
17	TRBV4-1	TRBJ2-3	CASSQDFRREITDTQYF
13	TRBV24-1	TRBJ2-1	CATSPGGYGEQFF
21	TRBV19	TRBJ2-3	CASSMWHWTSGRGILTDTQYF
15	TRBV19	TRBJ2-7	CASSPRLAGGYEQYF
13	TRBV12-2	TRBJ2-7	CASRLRDADEQYF
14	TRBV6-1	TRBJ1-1	CASSDLRLNTEAFF
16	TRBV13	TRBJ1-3	CASSLGPGTSRNTIYF
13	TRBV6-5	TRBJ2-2	CASRGTDTGELFF
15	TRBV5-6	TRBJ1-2	CASSPTTGPYYGYTF
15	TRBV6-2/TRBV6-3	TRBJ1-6	CASSYLQGNNSPLHF
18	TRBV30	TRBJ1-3	CAWSVRRVQGGRGNTIYF
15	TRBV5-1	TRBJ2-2	CASSFRREDTGELFF
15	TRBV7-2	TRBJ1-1	CASSLDHGGRTEAFF
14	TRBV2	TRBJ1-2	CASSVSGQAYGYTF
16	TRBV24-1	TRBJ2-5	CATSDIGTGVQETQYF
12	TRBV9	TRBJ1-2	CASSARGNGYTF
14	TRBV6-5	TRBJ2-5	CASSRTQGIGTQYF
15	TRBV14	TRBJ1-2	CASSLGQGLGYGYTF
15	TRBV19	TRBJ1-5	CASRTRTGLYQPQHF
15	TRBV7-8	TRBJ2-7	CASSQGGTSSYEQYF